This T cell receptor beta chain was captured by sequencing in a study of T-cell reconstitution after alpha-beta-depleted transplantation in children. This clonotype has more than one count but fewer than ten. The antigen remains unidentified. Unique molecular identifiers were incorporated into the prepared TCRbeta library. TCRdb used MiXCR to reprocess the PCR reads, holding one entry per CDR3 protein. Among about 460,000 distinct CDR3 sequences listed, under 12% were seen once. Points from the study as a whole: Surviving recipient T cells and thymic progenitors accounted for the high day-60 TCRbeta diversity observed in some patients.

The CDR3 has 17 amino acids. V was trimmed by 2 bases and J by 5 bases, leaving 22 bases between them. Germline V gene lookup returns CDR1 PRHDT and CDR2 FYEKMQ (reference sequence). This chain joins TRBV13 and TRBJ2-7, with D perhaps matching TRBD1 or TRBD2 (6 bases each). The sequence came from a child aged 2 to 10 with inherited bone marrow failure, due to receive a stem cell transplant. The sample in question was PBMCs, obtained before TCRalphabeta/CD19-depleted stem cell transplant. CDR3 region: CASSLTSGGGTNHEQYF. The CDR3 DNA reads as TGTGCCAGCAGCTTAACGTCCGGAGGGGGGACGAACCACGAGCAGTACTTC. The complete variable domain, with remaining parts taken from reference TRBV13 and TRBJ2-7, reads AAGVIQSPRHLIKEKRETATLKCYPIPRHDTVYWYQQGPGQDPQFLISFYEKMQSDKGSIPDRFSAQQFSDYHSELNMSSLELGDSALYFCASSLTSGGGTNHEQYFGPGTRLTVT.